The sequence of this T cell receptor (beta chain) was determined in a study of cytomegalovirus exposure and HLA in healthy donors. Study-wide background: A later analysis reported the 120 or so validation repertoires used the same platform as the 500 to 800 first-cohort repertoires.

Data came from immunoSEQ multiplex PCR; TCRdb stores just in-frame clones and leaves some out. Of 250,000 to 350,000 clones listed, 80% to 90% are singletons. The CDR3 is 16 amino acids. The junction had 5 bases not matched to a gene; V was cut back by 3 bases and J by 0 bases. Germline values: CDR1 SGHNT, CDR2 YENEEA. Donors were drawn from the approximately 120-subject validation cohort, separate from the 666-subject first cohort. For this clone: Its antigen is currently unknown.

Study-level points and caveats: As was reported, the classifier diagnosed cytomegalovirus status with high specificity and sensitivity. A later analysis found first-cohort TCR clusters tended to co-occur in the 100 to 150 validation repertoires.

The clonotype was recovered from a woman aged 18 to 35 in good health and CMV-seronegative. The sequenced sample consisted of PBMCs. The genes are TRBV11-3 and TRBJ1-3; 7 bases agree with TRBD1. Here the CDR3 reads CASSLGDSFSGNTIYF. In nucleotides, the CDR3 is TGTGCCAGCAGCTTGGGGGACAGCTTCTCTGGAAACACCATATATTTT. Looking up the rest from reference TRBV11-3 and TRBJ1-3 gives the full variable domain: EAGVVQSPRYKIIEKKQPVAFWCNPISGHNTLYWYLQNLGQGPELLIRYENEEAVDDSQLPKDRFSAERLKGVDSTLKIQPAELGDSAVYLCASSLGDSFSGNTIYFGEGSWLTVV.